Following are 5 T cell receptor beta chains from one sample sequenced in a study of shared clonotypes between healthy human individuals. Naive CD8 isolation took CD45RO-negative cells positively selected for CCR7 and excluded terminally differentiated effector memory CD45RA+ cells. Here immunoSEQ multiplex PCR was the method, and the copy in TCRdb shows in-frame clones only, minus some. The repertoire has about 2.1 million clones, around 93% of them found once; the top ten carry 1.5% to 2%. Sequencing input: naive CD8+ T cells from PBMCs. These receptors originate from a man aged 18 to 30 in good health. Some clones in this sample may be carry-over from other donors' samples.

This chain connects TRBV7-9 to TRBJ2-5, with 8 bases lining up with TRBD1. This CDR3 is 15 amino acids long. Trimming removed 4 bases from V and 4 bases from J; junction bases left unmatched: 8. Germline CDR1 reads SEHNR; CDR2 reads FQNEAQ (reference sequence). This CDR3 reads CASSYTTGVGETQYF. The CDR3 nucleotides are TGTGCCAGCAGCTACACGACAGGGGTTGGAGAGACCCAGTACTTC.

J is TRBJ2-7 and V is TRBV27, with TRBD2 identical over 11 bases. J gave up 2 bases and V 8 bases, and 11 bases lay outside the gene matches. There are 16 residues in the CDR3. Per germline, CDR1 MNHEY and CDR2 SMNVEV (reference sequence). The CDR3 reads CASRGLAETPTYEQYF. CDR3 nucleotide sequence: TGTGCCAGCCGGGGACTAGCGGAAACCCCTACCTACGAGCAGTACTTC.

V usage is TRBV18 and J usage is TRBJ2-1; 9 bases map to TRBD1. This CDR3 contains 17 residues. CDR1 and CDR2 (germline): KGHSH, LQKENI. Trimming at V came to 3 bases and at J to 2 bases, leaving 8 bases not matched to a gene. The CDR3 loop is CASSPASGQGAYNEQFF. CDR3 nucleotides: TGTGCCAGCTCACCCGCCTCGGGACAGGGAGCCTACAATGAGCAGTTCTTC.

This sequence joins TRBV5-1 and TRBJ2-7, with 10 positions matching TRBD2. From germline, CDR1 is SGHRS and CDR2 YFSETQ. J gave up 3 bases and V 0 bases, and 9 bases lay outside the gene matches. This CDR3 region has 17 residues. The CDR3 DNA follows: TGCGCCAGCAGCTTGGGATCTAGCGGGAGTATTCGCTACGAGCAGTACTTC. This encodes CASSLGSSGSIRYEQYF.

This sequence joins TRBV27 and TRBJ2-7, with 7 bases identical to TRBD1. This CDR3 region has 15 residues. Per the germline V gene, CDR1 is MNHEY and CDR2 is SMNVEV (reference sequence). The trim removed 6 bases at V and 3 bases at J, leaving 11 bases unmatched. The CDR3 loop is CASRPQGEPHYEQYF. In DNA form, the CDR3 reads TGTGCCAGCAGACCGCAGGGGGAACCCCACTACGAGCAGTACTTC.